These 16 T cell receptor beta chains were sequenced from one sample in a study of T cells in Graves' hyperthyroidism and ophthalmopathy. The CDR3 regions of TCR beta were amplified from RNA transcripts. The TCR CDR3 first-round RT-PCR relied on the HTBI primer set. TCRdb analysed the multiplex PCR reads with MiXCR anew, one entry per CDR3 protein. The sample shows about 98,000 distinct CDR3 sequences, 35% to 50% of them seen only once. Material for sequencing was peripheral blood or thyroid tissue (not recorded which). The receptors were gathered from a woman aged 25-40 years with Graves' hyperthyroidism.

At least ten counts were recorded for this clonotype. This chain connects TRBV10-3 to TRBJ2-3; D gene ambiguous. Germline-derived CDR1 and CDR2 are ENHRY and SYGVKD. V dropped 6 bases and J dropped 7 bases, with 11 bases sitting between them. There are 12 residues in the CDR3. For the CDR3, the DNA is TGTGCCATCAGCCCAGCGCCGCATACGCAGTATTTT. It encodes CAISPAPHTQYF.

The chain is built from TRBV7-2 and TRBJ2-7; TRBD2 matches 10 bases. Losses at the gene ends were 5 bases for V and 5 bases for J; bases not matched to a gene: 9. CDR1 SGHTA and CDR2 FQGNSA come from the germline V gene. The CDR3 is 15 residues long. CDR3 residues: CASSQKPSGSDEQYF. DNA for the CDR3: TGTGCCAGCAGCCAAAAGCCTAGCGGGAGTGACGAGCAGTACTTC.

This clonotype was counted at least ten times. The V call is TRBV7-8, the J call TRBJ2-6, with D hard to call. The CDR3 is 15 amino acids. From germline, CDR1 is SGHVS and CDR2 FQNEAQ. Trimming took 5 bases from V and 4 from J, leaving 12 bases between them. The CDR3 loop is CASSLGPWGANVLTF. The CDR3 DNA follows: TGTGCCAGCAGCCTGGGTCCCTGGGGGGCCAACGTCCTGACTTTC.

This clonotype has ten or more counts. This chain links TRBV5-6 with TRBJ2-6; D remains ambiguous. V was shortened by 0 bases and J by 0 bases, with 10 bases between the two germline ends. The germline gives CDR1 SGHDT, CDR2 YYEEEE. The CDR3 sequence is 17 residues long. The DNA of the CDR3 is TGTGCCAGCAGCTTGGGTAGTACCGTCTCTGGGGCCAACGTCCTGACTTTC. It codes for CASSLGSTVSGANVLTF.

The chain couples TRBV2 to TRBJ1-6; D is unclear. CDR1 is SNHLY and CDR2 is FYNNEI in the germline V gene. The CDR3 runs to 19 residues. Between the trimmed V and J ends, which lost 5 bases and 5 bases, there was a span of 25 bases. CDR3 residues: CASSFWFGYSRLDNSPLHF. CDR3 in DNA: TGTGCCAGCAGTTTTTGGTTCGGGTATAGCCGGCTCGATAATTCACCCCTCCACTTT.

At least ten counts were recorded for this clonotype. The rearrangement uses TRBV20-1 and TRBJ2-7; TRBD2 matches 14 bases. With V trimmed by 3 bases and J by 11 bases, 9 bases remained unmatched. The CDR3 has 14 residues. CDR1 is DFQATT and CDR2 is SNEGSKA in the germline V gene (reference sequence). This CDR3 reads CSASPPGLAGVEYF. The CDR3 bases are TGCAGTGCTAGCCCACCGGGACTAGCGGGAGTAGAGTACTTC.

Remarks on this clonotype: A much larger clonotype is one base distant, so this may be a read error. It is unclear where the CDR3 begins or ends on the DNA, so no DNA is shown, and the CDR3 is as TCRdb lists it. The V and J genes are TRBV9 and TRBJ2-7; TRBD1, the table's D call, lacks a check against the DNA. Germline V gene data show CDR1 as SGDLS and CDR2 as YYNGEE. The CDR3 is 14 residues long, ends included. Here the CDR3 reads CASSFGPGSREQYF.

The table lists this clonotype with many counts. The V call is TRBV7-8, the J call TRBJ2-7; 8 nucleotides agree with TRBD2. From germline, CDR1 is SGHVS and CDR2 FQNEAQ. The CDR3 runs 16 residues. Trimming at V came to 0 bases and at J to 4 bases, leaving 8 bases not matched to a gene. The CDR3 region is CASSLARGLVQYEQYF. The DNA of the CDR3 is TGTGCCAGCAGCTTAGCGCGGGGACTAGTCCAATACGAGCAGTACTTC.

This clonotype was observed at least ten times. The chain uses TRBV28 and TRBJ2-7, with D possibly TRBD1 on 5 matching bases. The CDR3 runs 16 residues. Trimming took off 1 base at V and 1 base at J, with 14 bases between the two ends. Germline V gene sequence: CDR1 MDHEN, CDR2 SYDVKM. The CDR3 coding sequence is TGTGCCAGCAGTTTATCTGTGGACACTACATCCTACGAGCAGTACTTC. Protein sequence: CASSLSVDTTSYEQYF.

This chain connects TRBV5-6 to TRBJ1-4, with 7 bases that match TRBD1. The J segment lost 5 bases and the V segment lost 4 bases, leaving 8 bases of the junction unmatched. The CDR3 length is 15 residues. The germline V gene encodes CDR1 SGHDT and CDR2 YYEEEE. CDR3 nucleotides: TGTGCCAGCAGCCGCGGGAGGGGGCGGAATGAAAAACTGTTTTTT. Protein sequence: CASSRGRGRNEKLFF.

This clonotype has a count of ten or more. The chain combines TRBV5-5 with TRBJ2-3; the match to TRBD2 covers 7 bases. CDR1 SGHKS and CDR2 YYEKEE come from the germline V gene (reference sequence). The length of the CDR3 is 15 residues. The ends lost 1 base at V and 3 bases at J; junction bases unmatched: 5. CDR3 DNA: TGTGCCAGCAGCTTGTTTGCGGGAGCAACAGATACGCAGTATTTT. Translating it yields CASSLFAGATDTQYF.

In its sample, this clonotype was seen once. V gene TRBV20-1 combines with J gene TRBJ2-7, with 9 bases fitting TRBD2. V shed 7 bases, J shed 0 bases, and the junction held 10 bases outside the gene matches. CDR3 length: 15 residues. CDR1 is DFQATT, CDR2 SNEGSKA, per germline (reference sequence). The CDR3 region is CSGASGITISYEQYF. In DNA, the CDR3 is TGCAGTGGCGCTAGCGGGATCACCATCTCCTACGAGCAGTACTTC.

This clonotype was seen repeatedly, ten times or more. The genes are TRBV6-5 and TRBJ1-3; D is unresolved. The length of the CDR3 is 14 residues. Per the germline V gene, CDR1 is MNHEY and CDR2 is SVGAGI. The germline V and J ends were trimmed by 2 bases and 0 bases, with 5 bases remaining between them. This chain's CDR3 is CASSYMSSGNTIYF. CDR3 DNA sequence: TGTGCCAGCAGTTACATGAGCTCTGGAAACACCATATATTTT.

This clonotype was counted many times. The genes are TRBV4-1 and TRBJ2-7; TRBD1 matches 7 bases. J gave up 4 bases and V 0 bases, and 6 bases lay outside the gene matches. The CDR3 is 15 residues long. Per the germline V gene, CDR1 is MGHRA and CDR2 is YSYEKL. This chain's CDR3 is CASSQDWGTAYEQYF. The CDR3 nucleotides are TGCGCCAGCAGCCAAGATTGGGGGACAGCGTACGAGCAGTACTTC.

The chain is built from TRBV29-1 and TRBJ1-1; D ambiguous. The CDR3 consists of 13 residues. The germline V gene has CDR1 SQVTM and CDR2 ANQGSEA. Trimming removed 4 bases from V and 3 bases from J, with 12 bases in between. CDR3 DNA: TGCAGCGTTGGATTACATGAAGACACTGAAGCTTTCTTT. Protein sequence: CSVGLHEDTEAFF. Full variable domain (remainder filled in from reference TRBV29-1 and TRBJ1-1): SAVISQKPSRDICQRGTSLTIQCQVDSQVTMMFWYRQQPGQSLTLIATANQGSEATYESGFVIDKFPISRPNLTFSTLTVSNMSPEDSSIYLCSVGLHEDTEAFFGQGTRLTVV.

This chain links TRBV5-1 with TRBJ2-5; 10 bases map to TRBD1. CDR1 SGHRS and CDR2 YFSETQ come from the germline V gene. The CDR3 runs 17 residues. V dropped 1 base and J dropped 5; count of bases not matched to a gene: 11. Here the CDR3 reads CASSLKLTGGNRETQYF. In DNA form, the CDR3 reads TGCGCCAGCAGCTTGAAGCTGACAGGGGGCAATCGGGAGACCCAGTACTTC.